A single sample gave rise to the 21 T cell receptor beta chains below, sequenced in a study of Ad26.COV2.S vaccination and SARS-CoV-2 variants. Here immunoSEQ multiplex PCR was the method, and the copy in TCRdb shows in-frame clones only, minus some. Counted here are hundreds of thousands of clones, roughly 91% occurring once; the ten biggest clones make up around 3.6%. Treatment indicated: around 19 received Ad26.COV2.S at low or high dose, single or two shots; several received placebo; per-sample allocation not given. Sample collection was performed on day 63 after the first vaccine or placebo injection. Material: peripheral blood, obtained in a trial of Ad26.COV2.S vaccine versus placebo. These receptor sequences come from a person between 18 and 65 years old who received the Ad26.COV2.S COVID-19 vaccine or a placebo.

The rearrangement uses TRBV30 and TRBJ2-5; no clear D gene. V lost 8 bases and J lost 5, with 18 bases in between. CDR3 size: 13 residues. Germline lookup yields CDR1 GTSNPN and CDR2 SVGIG (reference sequence). The CDR3 here is CAEKTSPWETQYF. The CDR3 nucleotides read TGTGCCGAGAAGACATCCCCCTGGGAGACCCAGTACTTC. Full variable domain (outside the CDR3, taken from reference TRBV30 and TRBJ2-5): SQTIHQWPATLVQPVGSPLSLECTVEGTSNPNLYWYRQAAGRGLQLLFYSVGIGQISSEVPQNLSASRPQDRQFILSSKKLLLSDSGFYLCAEKTSPWETQYFGPGTRLLVL.

The chain couples TRBV6-5 to TRBJ1-2, with D maybe TRBD1 (5 bases). V was shortened by 0 bases and J by 4 bases, with 12 bases between the two germline ends. Germline CDR1 MNHEY, CDR2 SVGAGI. The CDR3 is 15 residues long. The CDR3 is CASSYSGQGGYGYTF. CDR3 nucleotides: TGTGCCAGCAGTTACTCAGGGCAGGGTGGCTATGGCTACACCTTC.

This chain uses TRBV7-9 with TRBJ2-2; TRBD2 aligns across 12 bases. The CDR3 has 15 amino acids. The ends lost 6 bases at V and 4 bases at J; junction bases unmatched: 3. Germline assignment: CDR1 SEHNR and CDR2 FQNEAQ (reference sequence). The CDR3 protein is CASRQTSGSTGELFF. In nucleotides, the CDR3 is TGTGCCAGCAGACAGACTAGCGGGAGCACCGGGGAGCTGTTTTTT.

The chain links TRBV24-1 to TRBJ1-1; D is unclear. Per the germline V gene, CDR1 is KGHDR and CDR2 is SFDVKD. The CDR3 spans 10 residues. Deletions cut 10 bases from V and 5 bases from J, with 7 bases between. The CDR3 loop is CATGGTEAFF. The CDR3 coding sequence is TGTGCCACGGGTGGAACTGAAGCTTTCTTT.

V is TRBV12-3 or TRBV12-4 and J is TRBJ1-2; the D gene is possibly TRBD1 (5 bases). This CDR3 has 13 amino acids. V lost 6 bases to trimming and J lost 4 bases, with 12 bases between them. CDR3 bases: TGTGCCAGCAGCCCCGGGACCCCCTATGGCTACACCTTC. It is translated as CASSPGTPYGYTF.

V gene TRBV19 combines with J gene TRBJ2-4; D remains unclear. Trimming stripped 3 bases from V and 0 bases from J, with 6 bases between. The length of the CDR3 is 14 residues. Germline assignment: CDR1 LNHDA and CDR2 SQIVND (reference sequence). In DNA, the CDR3 is TGTGCCAGTAGTATTGGACGAGCCAAAAACATTCAGTACTTC. Encoded protein: CASSIGRAKNIQYF.

The chain joins TRBV9 to TRBJ2-7, with D hard to call. This CDR3 region has 14 residues. Germline CDR1 SGDLS, CDR2 YYNGEE. The V gene lost 0 bases and the J gene lost 0 bases, with 7 bases spanning the gap. CDR3 coding DNA: TGTGCCAGCAGCGTAGCGGTTTTCTCCTACGAGCAGTACTTC. Its translation is CASSVAVFSYEQYF.

The chain recombines TRBV5-1 with TRBJ2-5; 8 nucleotides line up with TRBD2. Germline CDR1 is SGHRS and CDR2 is YFSETQ. The CDR3 runs 17 residues. The V gene end was trimmed by 1 base and the J gene end by 1 base; junction bases not matched to a gene: 9. In DNA, the CDR3 is TGCGCCAGCAGCTTGACAGCGGGGGCCCGGATCCAAGAGACCCAGTACTTC. The encoded protein is CASSLTAGARIQETQYF.

CDR3 loop: CASSLMPGRGEKLFF. The CDR3 DNA is TGCGCCAGCAGCTTGATGCCAGGGAGGGGTGAAAAACTGTTTTTT. The chain uses TRBV5-1 and TRBJ1-4, with D possibly matching TRBD1 (5 bases). Germline values: CDR1 SGHRS, CDR2 YFSETQ. V was shortened by 1 base and J by 7 bases, with 14 bases between the two germline ends. The CDR3 totals 15 residues.

This clone was picked up a small number of times. The chain carries TRBV30 and TRBJ1-3; TRBD1 aligns across 9 bases. The trim removed 5 bases at V and 3 bases at J, leaving 14 bases unmatched. The CDR3 runs 17 residues. Germline values: CDR1 GTSNPN, CDR2 SVGIG (reference sequence). The DNA of the CDR3 is TGTGCCTGGTTCCGGACAGGGGTTGAGTATGTTGGAAACACCATATATTTT. This translates into CAWFRTGVEYVGNTIYF.

This chain links TRBV19 with TRBJ1-1, with TRBD1 matching over 10 bases. CDR3 length: 14 residues. V was clipped by 8 bases and J by 5 bases; unmatched bases: 8. Germline assignment: CDR1 LNHDA and CDR2 SQIVND (reference sequence). CDR3 protein: CASLDRGRLTEAFF. The CDR3 region has the DNA TGTGCCAGTCTTGACAGGGGGCGACTAACTGAAGCTTTCTTT.

V and J are TRBV19 and TRBJ2-3; 12 positions agree with TRBD2. Trimming took 4 bases from V and 1 from J; bases not matched to a gene: 3. CDR1 is LNHDA and CDR2 is SQIVND in the germline V gene (reference sequence). The CDR3 sequence is 16 residues long. This CDR3 reads CASSTGLAGRTDTQYF. The CDR3 DNA follows: TGTGCCAGTAGTACCGGACTAGCGGGGCGCACAGATACGCAGTATTTT.

This clone was picked up a small number of times. The chain employs TRBV18 and TRBJ2-1; D possibly uses TRBD1 or TRBD2 (5 bases each). V was trimmed by 5 bases and J by 8 bases, leaving 13 bases between them. This CDR3 is built from 13 residues. From germline, CDR1 is KGHSH and CDR2 LQKENI. Here the CDR3 reads CASSSGPGDEQFF. In DNA, the CDR3 is TGTGCCAGCTCATCGGGGCCTGGGGATGAGCAGTTCTTC. Supplemented by reference TRBV18 and TRBJ2-1, the full variable domain reads NAGVMQNPRHLVRRRGQEARLRCSPMKGHSHVYWYRQLPEEGLKFMVYLQKENIIDESGMPKERFSAEFPKEGPSILRIQQVVRGDSAAYFCASSSGPGDEQFFGPGTRLTVL.

The chain employs TRBV4-3 and TRBJ2-2; D ambiguous. The CDR3 covers 14 residues. CDR1 is LGHNA, CDR2 YSLEER, per germline. The germline V and J ends were trimmed by 0 bases and 1 base, with 3 bases remaining between them. Here the CDR3 reads CASSQEQNTGELFF. The CDR3 DNA reads TGCGCCAGCAGCCAAGAACAGAACACCGGGGAGCTGTTTTTT.

The rearrangement links TRBV7-2 to TRBJ2-1; D gene unclear. V gave up 1 base and J gave up 6 bases, with 4 bases separating them. The CDR3 is 12 residues long. CDR1 is SGHTA, CDR2 FQGNSA, per germline. The CDR3 region has the DNA TGTGCCAGCAGCTTAGTAGGCAATGAGCAGTTCTTC. It codes for CASSLVGNEQFF. Full variable domain (rest looked up from reference TRBV7-2 and TRBJ2-1): GAGVSQSPSNKVTEKGKDVELRCDPISGHTALYWYRQSLGQGLEFLIYFQGNSAPDKSGLPSDRFSAERTGGSVSTLTIQRTQQEDSAVYLCASSLVGNEQFFGPGTRLTVL.

CDR3 sequence (DNA): TGTGCCATCAGTGAAACAGGGCCCGGGGCCAACGTCCTGACTTTC. This sequence encodes CAISETGPGANVLTF. The gene calls are TRBV10-3 and TRBJ2-6; a weak D match, TRBD1 (6 bases). The V and J ends lost 3 bases and 4 bases respectively, with 10 bases between them. The CDR3 extends over 15 amino acids. Germline assignment: CDR1 ENHRY and CDR2 SYGVKD.

The V gene is TRBV3-1 (or the pseudogene TRBV3-2), the J gene TRBJ1-3; no clear D. Trimming removed 2 bases from V and 9 bases from J, with 23 bases in between. The CDR3 is 17 residues long. Germline lookup yields CDR1 LGHDT and CDR2 YNNKEL (reference sequence). CDR3 sequence: CASSQKTAPSRTGTIYF. CDR3 coding DNA: TGTGCCAGCAGCCAAAAAACAGCCCCGTCCAGAACGGGCACCATATATTTT.

The V gene is TRBV5-1, the J gene TRBJ2-1; 13 positions agree with TRBD2. Unmatched junction bases numbered 12, after V lost 1 base and J lost 5 bases. This CDR3 contains 19 residues. In germline, CDR1 is SGHRS, CDR2 YFSETQ. The CDR3 is CASSLRRLAGGTLDNEQFF. The CDR3 DNA is TGCGCCAGCAGCTTGCGGAGACTAGCGGGGGGTACTCTCGACAATGAGCAGTTCTTC.

The chain employs TRBV15 and TRBJ1-1; 7 bases line up with TRBD1. The CDR3 consists of 14 residues. Per germline, CDR1 LNHNV and CDR2 YYDKDF (reference sequence). The ends lost 0 bases at V and 6 bases at J; junction bases unmatched: 4. The CDR3, as DNA: TGTGCCACCAGCAGAGATCTAGGGACAGCTGAAGCTTTCTTT. It codes for CATSRDLGTAEAFF.

The rearrangement uses TRBV11-2 and TRBJ2-7; a possible D gene is TRBD1 (5 bases). This CDR3 has 15 amino acids. V shed 5 bases and J shed 2 bases, with 16 bases lying between them. CDR1 is SGHAT and CDR2 is FQNNGV in the germline V gene. The CDR3 coding sequence is TGTGCCAGCAGCCCGGGCCAGACAGTTACCTACGAGCAGTACTTC. Translated, it gives CASSPGQTVTYEQYF.

The V gene is TRBV6-1, the J gene TRBJ2-2, with 8 bases aligning to TRBD1. Germline values: CDR1 MNHNS, CDR2 SASEGT. The J segment lost 6 bases and the V segment lost 3 bases, leaving 9 bases of the junction unmatched. The CDR3 spans 16 residues. The CDR3 loop reads CASSDRDRRFSGELFF. CDR3 sequence (DNA): TGTGCCAGCAGTGACCGGGACAGGCGCTTCTCCGGGGAGCTGTTTTTT.